The 3 T cell receptor beta chains given below trace back to one sample, sequenced in a study of T cells expressing NK-cell markers. From its re-call of the 5' RACE reads, TCRdb lists each CDR3 protein once, without DNA. The sample includes 500,000 to 600,000 distinct CDR3 sequences. The sample taken for sequencing was blood T cells: a sorted CD56 or NKG2C T cell subset, CD4+ or CD8+ T cells, or bulk PBMC T cells (not recorded which). These receptors came from a man aged 18-30 years in good health.

The chain has TRBV6-1 and TRBJ2-1; with no DNA, the TCRdb D assignment of TRBD2 cannot be verified. Germline V gene lookup returns CDR1 MNHNS and CDR2 SASEGT. The CDR3 runs to 12 residues. This chain's CDR3 is CASSDSLGGQFF.

The CDR3 reads CASSPPQRLDTQYF. The chain links TRBV18 to TRBJ2-3; as DNA is missing, the TRBD2 call by TCRdb cannot be tested. This CDR3 spans 14 amino acids. Germline CDR1 KGHSH, CDR2 LQKENI. Full variable domain (missing parts from reference TRBV18 and TRBJ2-3): NAGVMQNPRHLVRRRGQEARLRCSPMKGHSHVYWYRQLPEEGLKFMVYLQKENIIDESGMPKERFSAEFPKEGPSILRIQQVVRGDSAAYFCASSPPQRLDTQYFGPGTRLTVL.

The CDR3 sequence is CASRGTNDRHYGYTF. The genes are TRBV11-1 and TRBJ1-2; the TCRdb call, TRBD1, lacks DNA for checking. This CDR3 has 15 amino acids. Germline V gene sequence: CDR1 SGHAT, CDR2 FQDESV (reference sequence).